This T cell receptor beta chain stems from a study of cytomegalovirus exposure and HLA in healthy donors. With 0 bases removed from V and 1 base from J, the gap between germline ends came to 10 bases. Germline lookup yields CDR1 WSHSY and CDR2 SAAADI. The CDR3 totals 15 residues. PCR employed 60 Vbeta and 13 Jbeta primers. TCRdb's table, derived via immunoSEQ multiplex PCR, lists solely in-frame clones and lacks some. This table has some 160,000 clones, approximately 76% appearing once. The TCR comes from a woman younger than 30 in good health and CMV-seropositive. Sequencing used PBMCs. The V and J genes are TRBV10-2 and TRBJ2-7; D possibly corresponds to TRBD2 (6 bases). DNA for the CDR3: TGCGCCAGCAGTGAGTCGAAGGAGGGATCCTACGAGCAGTACTTC. This encodes CASSESKEGSYEQYF.